Below are 31 T cell receptor beta chains sequenced from a single sample in a study of blood T cell repertoires in COVID-19 (dated by TCRdb to 2018 to 2021). The library was produced with the immunoSEQ multiplex PCR assay. TCRdb limited this immuneACCESS table to in-frame rearrangements with V and J called. A share of clones is missing; checked studies link under half to unresolved V genes, and the rest is unexplained. Present in this sample are under 200,000 clones, 80% to 90% of which were seen just once. The top ten clones comprise around 2.7% of the sample. Sequenced material: peripheral blood. All receptors come from an elderly woman with COVID-19, enrolled during active disease.

The chain combines TRBV27 with TRBJ2-7; the D gene is possibly TRBD1 (6 bases). Trimming took off 4 bases at V and 6 bases at J, with 16 bases between the two ends. Germline loops: CDR1 MNHEY, CDR2 SMNVEV (reference sequence). This CDR3 comprises 14 residues. CDR3 bases: TGTGCCAGCAGTTCAACAGGGCCCCGGGGCGAGCAGTACTTC. Amino acids: CASSSTGPRGEQYF.

The chain employs TRBV10-3 and TRBJ1-6; weak D call: TRBD1 (5 bases). The CDR3 is made up of 15 amino acids. CDR1 is ENHRY and CDR2 is SYGVKD in the germline V gene. V gave up 6 bases and J gave up 8 bases, with 17 bases separating them. CDR3 loop: CAISAGWSKDSPLHF. The CDR3 nucleotides read TGTGCCATCAGCGCAGGGTGGAGTAAGGATTCACCCCTCCACTTT.

The chain recombines TRBV18 with TRBJ2-7, with 16 bases fitting TRBD2. This CDR3 is built from 15 residues. Trimming at V came to 6 bases and at J to 1 base, leaving 0 bases not matched to a gene. Germline CDR1 KGHSH, CDR2 LQKENI. CDR3 sequence: CASSGLAGGSYEQYF. The CDR3, as DNA: TGTGCCAGCTCGGGACTAGCGGGAGGGTCCTACGAGCAGTACTTC.

This chain links TRBV7-2 with TRBJ2-1; D perhaps matches TRBD2 (7 bases). Per the germline V gene, CDR1 is SGHTA and CDR2 is FQGNSA. Trimming pared 1 base from V and 5 bases from J, leaving 12 bases between. The CDR3 covers 15 residues. The CDR3 reads CASSLDGGANNEQFF. The CDR3 DNA is TGTGCCAGCAGCTTAGATGGGGGGGCGAACAATGAGCAGTTCTTC.

This chain connects TRBV6-1 to TRBJ2-7; 8 bases are shared with TRBD1. V shed 1 base, J shed 7 bases, and the junction held 6 bases outside the gene matches. CDR1 is MNHNS and CDR2 is SASEGT in the germline V gene. The CDR3 is 14 residues long. Here the CDR3 reads CASSEGTGLREQYF. The CDR3 DNA sequence: TGTGCCAGCAGTGAAGGGACAGGGCTACGGGAGCAGTACTTC.

Only one count was recorded for this clone. The chain combines TRBV19 with TRBJ1-5, with D uncertain. CDR1 and CDR2 (germline): LNHDA, SQIVND (reference sequence). V lost 5 bases to trimming and J lost 3 bases, with 23 bases between them. The CDR3 contains 18 residues. The CDR3 DNA follows: TGTGCCAGTAGTCAGGCGGGGAGACGTGCGGGATCCAATCAGCCCCAGCATTTT. Translated: CASSQAGRRAGSNQPQHF.

This chain connects TRBV19 to TRBJ2-1; TRBD2 aligns across 7 bases. Per the germline V gene, CDR1 is LNHDA and CDR2 is SQIVND (reference sequence). After removal of 6 bases from V and 7 bases from J, the junction contained 18 bases not matched to a gene. The CDR3 is made up of 17 amino acids. CDR3 sequence: CASSGPERSGKRNEQFF. The CDR3 DNA follows: TGTGCCAGTAGCGGCCCCGAACGGAGCGGGAAACGGAATGAGCAGTTCTTC.

The chain is built from TRBV18 and TRBJ1-2, with D unresolved. The CDR3 is 11 amino acids. Trimming removed 4 bases from V and 9 bases from J, with 9 bases in between. Germline CDR1 reads KGHSH; CDR2 reads LQKENI. The CDR3 sequence: CASSRESSYTF. The CDR3 DNA reads as TGTGCCAGCTCACGGGAGTCAAGCTACACCTTC.

The genes are TRBV18 and TRBJ1-6; D gene unclear. V was pared by 3 bases and J by 8 bases, with 14 bases between. Germline CDR1 KGHSH, CDR2 LQKENI. The CDR3 loop spans 15 amino acids. CDR3 nucleotides: TGTGCCAGCTCACCGCTCGGAGGGTCCGATTCACCCCTCCACTTT. Translating it yields CASSPLGGSDSPLHF.

The chain joins TRBV6-5 to TRBJ1-2; D possibly corresponds to TRBD1 (5 bases). V lost 8 bases and J 0 bases, leaving 13 bases between the germline ends. This CDR3 is 14 amino acids long. CDR1 is MNHEY, CDR2 SVGAGI, per germline. CDR3 DNA: TGTGCCAGCTGTCCGAGGACATCTAACTATGGCTACACCTTC. Translated, it gives CASCPRTSNYGYTF.

V usage is TRBV10-1 and J usage is TRBJ2-2; tentatively, D is TRBD1 (5 bases). In germline, CDR1 is WNHNN, CDR2 SYGVQD (reference sequence). Trimming cost V 0 bases and J 4 bases, with 12 bases left between them. The CDR3 covers 16 residues. DNA of the CDR3: TGCGCCAGCAGTGAGTCGGTCAGGGTTTCCACCGGGGAGCTGTTTTTT. The encoded protein is CASSESVRVSTGELFF.

This chain links TRBV27 with TRBJ1-5; 8 nucleotides line up with TRBD1. This CDR3 spans 15 amino acids. Germline trimming cut 5 bases from V and 6 bases from J; bases unmatched to any gene: 9. Germline V gene lookup returns CDR1 MNHEY and CDR2 SMNVEV (reference sequence). In DNA form, the CDR3 reads TGTGCCAGCAGTGTACAGGGGGTTAGTGGTCAGCCCCAGCATTTT. This sequence encodes CASSVQGVSGQPQHF.

The V and J genes are TRBV19 and TRBJ2-1; 8 bases match TRBD1. Germline V gives CDR1 LNHDA, CDR2 SQIVND (reference sequence). V dropped 0 bases and J dropped 10; count of bases not matched to a gene: 11. The CDR3 covers 16 residues. The DNA of the CDR3 is TGTGCCAGTAGTATAGAGGTGACAGGGGCATGGAAGGAGCAGTTCTTC. The encoded protein is CASSIEVTGAWKEQFF.

V usage is TRBV5-4 and J usage is TRBJ1-1; 10 bases fit TRBD1. V gave up 3 bases and J gave up 1 base; unmatched junction bases: 3. Germline V CDR1 and CDR2: SGHNT, YYREEE (reference sequence). The CDR3 extends over 15 amino acids. The chain's CDR3 is CASSWDRGKNTEAFF. The DNA for the CDR3 is TGTGCCAGCAGCTGGGACAGGGGAAAGAACACTGAAGCTTTCTTT.

The J gene is TRBJ2-1, the V gene TRBV5-4; 8 positions match TRBD2. Looked up from germline, CDR1 is SGHNT and CDR2 is YYREEE (reference sequence). The CDR3 sequence is 16 residues long. Trimming at V came to 3 bases and at J to 10 bases, leaving 15 bases not matched to a gene. As DNA, the CDR3 is TGTGCCAGCAGCTCTCCTGGGACTAGTCGTATAGGAGAGCAGTTCTTC. Protein sequence: CASSSPGTSRIGEQFF.

J is TRBJ2-3 and V is TRBV29-1, with TRBD2 matching 10 bases. With 1 base clipped from V and 7 bases from J, the junction kept 8 bases outside the gene matches. The CDR3 spans 15 residues. Germline assignment: CDR1 SQVTM and CDR2 ANQGSEA. The CDR3 loop reads CSVEAEREGRYTQYF. Written as DNA, the CDR3 is TGCAGCGTTGAAGCAGAGCGGGAGGGCCGGTATACGCAGTATTTT.

The V gene is TRBV30, the J gene TRBJ2-1, with 8 bases aligning to TRBD2. CDR1 GTSNPN and CDR2 SVGIG come from the germline V gene (reference sequence). The CDR3 spans 15 residues. The ends lost 1 base at V and 4 bases at J; junction bases unmatched: 6. As DNA, the CDR3 is TGTGCCTGGAGTGCTGGACTAGCCAATTACAATGAGCAGTTCTTC. This sequence encodes CAWSAGLANYNEQFF.

The rearrangement uses TRBV7-2 and TRBJ1-2, with 7 bases lining up with TRBD1. The CDR3 runs to 13 residues. The V and J ends lost 3 bases and 7 bases, in that order; junction bases with no gene match: 5. The germline gives CDR1 SGHTA, CDR2 FQGNSA. The CDR3 coding sequence is TGTGCCAGCAGCTTCAGGGGGGCTTTTGGCTACACCTTC. It encodes CASSFRGAFGYTF.

The rearrangement links TRBV27 to TRBJ2-7; a possible D gene is TRBD1 (6 bases). In germline, CDR1 is MNHEY, CDR2 SMNVEV (reference sequence). V shed 3 bases and J shed 5 bases, with 14 bases lying between them. This CDR3 comprises 14 residues. The CDR3 sequence is CASSLAQGQNEQYF. DNA for the CDR3: TGTGCCAGCAGTTTGGCCCAGGGGCAGAACGAGCAGTACTTC.

J is TRBJ2-3 and V is TRBV5-4; D unclear. This CDR3 is 16 amino acids long. The germline V and J ends were trimmed by 0 bases and 0 bases, with 11 bases remaining between them. CDR1 is SGHNT, CDR2 YYREEE, per germline (reference sequence). CDR3 coding DNA: TGTGCCAGCAGCTTGGGACTCCAGCCTAGCACAGATACGCAGTATTTT. Protein product: CASSLGLQPSTDTQYF.

This sequence joins TRBV24-1 and TRBJ2-3; D gene ambiguous. Deletions cut 6 bases from V and 6 bases from J, with 9 bases between. This CDR3 comprises 12 residues. Germline V lookup: CDR1 KGHDR, CDR2 SFDVKD. The CDR3 nucleotides are TGTGCCACCAGTTTTTTGTCGGATACGCAGTATTTT. Encoded protein: CATSFLSDTQYF.

V gene TRBV4-1 combines with J gene TRBJ1-1, with D maybe TRBD1 (5 bases). Per germline, CDR1 MGHRA and CDR2 YSYEKL. This CDR3 has 16 residues. V gave up 1 base and J gave up 0 bases, with 12 bases separating them. This chain's CDR3 is CASSQVGGGMNTEAFF. The CDR3 DNA reads TGCGCCAGCAGCCAAGTGGGGGGGGGAATGAACACTGAAGCTTTCTTT.

This clone was seen once. The CDR3 spells CASSLEAGGRSYNEQFF. CDR3 nucleotides: TGTGCCAGCAGCTTAGAGGCAGGGGGTCGCTCCTACAATGAGCAGTTCTTC. The chain is built from TRBV7-6 and TRBJ2-1; TRBD1 matches at 7 bases. V gave up 1 base and J gave up 0 bases; unmatched junction bases: 6. CDR1 SGHVS and CDR2 FNYEAQ come from the germline V gene. The CDR3 is 17 amino acids. The full variable domain, with the rest looked up from reference TRBV7-6 and TRBJ2-1, is GAGVSQSPRYKVTKRGQDVALRCDPISGHVSLYWYRQALGQGPEFLTYFNYEAQQDKSGLPNDRFSAERPEGSISTLTIQRTEQRDSAMYRCASSLEAGGRSYNEQFFGPGTRLTVL.

This rearrangement joins TRBV29-1 to TRBJ2-5; 11 positions agree with TRBD2. Trimming took 7 bases from V and 5 from J; bases not matched to a gene: 9. This CDR3 comprises 14 residues. Germline assignment: CDR1 SQVTM and CDR2 ANQGSEA. The CDR3 sequence is CSANSGGALETQYF. The CDR3, as DNA: TGCAGCGCTAATAGCGGGGGGGCCTTGGAGACCCAGTACTTC.

Remarks on this clone: A read error may produce the germline difference seen at one junction end. The gene calls are TRBV30 and TRBJ2-7; tentative D call: TRBD2 (9 bases). CDR3 length: 14 residues. Germline-derived CDR1 and CDR2 are GTSNPN and SVGIG (reference sequence). The CDR3 here is CAWSQDRGASGALF. CDR3 sequence (DNA): TGTGCCTGGAGCCAAGACAGGGGAGCTAGCGGGGCCCTCTTC.

The J gene is TRBJ1-3, the V gene TRBV29-1; 7 bases match TRBD1. The CDR3 is 15 amino acids. Germline CDR1 reads SQVTM; CDR2 reads ANQGSEA. J was trimmed by 4 bases and V by 4 bases; bases with no gene match: 10. The CDR3 reads CSVVVRGVSGNTIYF. The CDR3 DNA sequence: TGCAGCGTTGTGGTCAGGGGGGTTTCGGGAAACACCATATATTTT.

The chain uses TRBV2 and TRBJ2-5; 11 nucleotides align to TRBD2. The CDR3 runs to 16 residues. Germline V CDR1 and CDR2: SNHLY, FYNNEI. After removal of 2 bases from V and 5 bases from J, the junction contained 7 bases not matched to a gene. Written as DNA, the CDR3 is TGTGCCAGCAGTGAACGCGCTAGCGGGGGGTGGGAGACCCAGTACTTC. It translates to CASSERASGGWETQYF.

The chain carries TRBV5-8 and TRBJ1-1, with no clear D. The germline V gene encodes CDR1 SGHTS and CDR2 YDEGEE. The length of the CDR3 is 14 residues. Trimming removed 4 bases from V and 1 base from J, with 11 bases in between. CDR3 in DNA: TGTGCCAGCAGCCTAACAGTGGGGAACACTGAAGCTTTCTTT. It is translated as CASSLTVGNTEAFF.

The chain recombines TRBV19 with TRBJ1-1, with TRBD1 matching over 10 bases. Trimming cost V 7 bases and J 5 bases; bases outside gene matches: 10. Germline V gene data show CDR1 as LNHDA and CDR2 as SQIVND (reference sequence). The CDR3 runs 15 residues. CDR3 residues: CASITIGGQGTEAFF. In nucleotides, the CDR3 is TGTGCCAGTATTACAATCGGGGGACAGGGGACTGAAGCTTTCTTT.

The V and J genes are TRBV7-9 and TRBJ2-3; weak D call: TRBD2 (6 bases). CDR1 is SEHNR and CDR2 is FQNEAQ in the germline V gene (reference sequence). Trimming left V 4 bases short and J 8 bases short, with 10 bases between. The CDR3 contains 12 residues. The CDR3 bases are TGTGCCAGCAGCTGGGACTTATCTACGCAGTATTTT. This translates into CASSWDLSTQYF.

The rearrangement links TRBV18 to TRBJ2-6, with D tentatively TRBD2 (6 bases). The CDR3 covers 15 residues. V lost 6 bases, J lost 0 bases, and 9 bases lay in between. CDR1 KGHSH and CDR2 LQKENI come from the germline V gene. This CDR3 reads CASSTGGSGANVLTF. CDR3 sequence (DNA): TGTGCCAGCTCCACCGGGGGCTCTGGGGCCAACGTCCTGACTTTC.